This T cell receptor (beta chain) was recorded in a study of PD-L1 blockade in urothelial cancer. Looking at the study overall: Atezolizumab was started by patients in the mid-2010s at 1,200 mg intravenously every 3 weeks. Analysis of the blood was performed 3 weeks (second dose) and 6 weeks after treatment start.

This table comes from immunoSEQ multiplex PCR, and its TCRdb copy is limited to in-frame clones, with some not included. Among around 53,000 clones listed, about 87% were seen once. With 3 bases clipped from V and 4 bases from J, the junction kept 4 bases outside the gene matches. The CDR3 has 14 amino acids. Looked up from germline, CDR1 is SGHTA and CDR2 is FQGNSA. This specimen consisted of PBMCs, obtained around atezolizumab (anti-PD-L1) treatment. V is TRBV7-2 and J is TRBJ2-3; 7 positions agree with TRBD2. The clonotype was recovered from a man in his forties with urothelial cancer. The CDR3 nucleotides read TGTGCCAGCAGCTTTATCCTAGCGGCAGATACGCAGTATTTT. Protein sequence: CASSFILAADTQYF.